The rows below give T cell receptor beta chains drawn from one sample of a study of shared clonotypes between healthy human individuals. Assay used: immunoSEQ multiplex PCR; TCRdb lists only in-frame clones, some missing. The table includes about 180,000 clones, 85% to 95% detected once. Sequenced input: naive CD4+ T cells sorted from blood. The receptors originated from a woman aged 25 to 39 in good health. Both conserved end residues are part of each CDR3. The D gene is left open where the match is weak. Size tells how often a clone was seen (once, few, many) or the class of an expanded clone, and some rows leave it out.

j_gene,v_gene,abundance,d_gene,CDR3nt,CDR3aa
TRBJ2-1,TRBV21-1,NA,NA,TGTGCCAGCAGCTACTTTGACTCCTACAATGAGCAGTTCTTC,CASSYFDSYNEQFF
TRBJ1-1,TRBV18,NA,NA,TGTGCCAGCTCACGTACAGGGTCAACTGAAGCTTTCTTT,CASSRTGSTEAFF
TRBJ2-7,TRBV28,NA,NA,TGTGCCAGCAGTTGGGACCGGGAGCAGTACTTC,CASSWDREQYF
TRBJ1-2,TRBV15,NA,TRBD1,TGTGCCACCAGCACAGGACAGGGGAACTATGGCTACACCTTC,CATSTGQGNYGYTF
TRBJ2-1,TRBV4-1,once,NA,TGCGCCAGCAGCCAAGAGCCTCCTGCCTACAATGAGCAGTTCTTC,CASSQEPPAYNEQFF
TRBJ2-6,TRBV19,NA,TRBD1,TGTGCCAGTAGTAGTATCAGGGGGCCCTCCGGGGCCAACGTCCTGACTTTC,CASSSIRGPSGANVLTF
TRBJ1-1,TRBV4-2,NA,NA,TGTGCCAGCAGCCAAGAAAAGGGGCGGAACACTGAAGCTTTCTTT,CASSQEKGRNTEAFF
TRBJ1-6,TRBV2,NA,NA,TGTGCCAGCAGCCCCGGGACATCCAATTCACCCCTCCACTTT,CASSPGTSNSPLHF
TRBJ1-4,TRBV5-8,NA,TRBD1,TGTGCCAGCAGCTTTCCGGGACAGCCTAATGAAAAACTGTTTTTT,CASSFPGQPNEKLFF
TRBJ1-2,TRBV15,NA,NA,TGTGCCACCAGCGGATCGACGAGAGCAGCGCGACTGTGTGGAAAGACCTATGGCTACACCTTC,CATSGSTRAARLCGKTYGYTF
TRBJ2-7,TRBV11-2,NA,TRBD2,TGTGCCAGCAGCTTAGGTTCGGCGGGAGGGATTTACGAGCAGTACTTC,CASSLGSAGGIYEQYF
TRBJ2-7,TRBV19,once,NA,TGTGCCAGTAGTCCTTCGGTAGGGGTTCCTCCCTACGAGCAGTACTTC,CASSPSVGVPPYEQYF
TRBJ2-3,TRBV7-8,NA,TRBD2,TGTGCCAGCAGCTTAGCGCAGTTGGGCGGGAGTGCAGATACGCAGTATTTT,CASSLAQLGGSADTQYF
TRBJ2-2,TRBV5-1,NA,NA,TGCGCCAGCAGCTTAAGTGTGCCCGGGGAGCTGTTTTTT,CASSLSVPGELFF
TRBJ1-4,TRBV27,NA,NA,TGTGCCAGCAGTTTAAAGGCCGATGAAAAACTGTTTTTT,CASSLKADEKLFF
TRBJ2-6,TRBV28,NA,TRBD1,TGTGCCAGCACCCGGGACAGGGTCGCACTCTCTGGGGCCAACGTCCTGACTTTC,CASTRDRVALSGANVLTF
TRBJ1-3,TRBV11-3,NA,NA,TGTGCCAGCAGCCCAGAGGCCTCTGGAAACACCATATATTTT,CASSPEASGNTIYF
TRBJ1-2,TRBV28,NA,NA,TGTGCCACCAATCGGGGAGATACTAACTATGGCTACACCTTC,CATNRGDTNYGYTF
TRBJ1-3,TRBV6-1,NA,NA,TGTGCCAGCAGTGAAGAACCCGGCTTGGGGGCAAGAAACACCATATATTTT,CASSEEPGLGARNTIYF
TRBJ1-2,TRBV28,NA,TRBD1,TGTGCCAGCAAGAGTGGGACAGGGTGGCTAGGCTATGGCTACACCTTC,CASKSGTGWLGYGYTF
TRBJ2-7,TRBV4-1,few,NA,TGCGCCAGCAGCCAACCTTCGACTTTCCTCCTGAGAGCGGATGAGCAGTACTTC,CASSQPSTFLLRADEQYF
TRBJ2-2,TRBV19,NA,NA,TGTGCCAGTAGCCGAGACAGGAACACCGGGGAGCTGTTTTTT,CASSRDRNTGELFF
TRBJ2-7,TRBV18,NA,NA,TGTGCCAGCTCACCACCCACAGGGCGCTACGAGCAGTACTTC,CASSPPTGRYEQYF
TRBJ2-2,TRBV30,NA,NA,TGTGCCTGGAGTGTTGGGGGTTCCGGGGAGCTGTTTTTT,CAWSVGGSGELFF
TRBJ2-4,TRBV10-3,NA,TRBD1,TGTGCCGCCACCGGGACAGAGGGGGACATTCAGTACTTC,CAATGTEGDIQYF
TRBJ2-7,TRBV6-6,NA,TRBD1,TGTGCCAGCAGTTCCCTGGGACAGGGCAACTACGAGCAGTACTTC,CASSSLGQGNYEQYF
TRBJ2-7,TRBV5-5,NA,NA,TGTGCCAGCAGCCTCAGGGCCAGTAGCTCCTACGAGCAGTACTTC,CASSLRASSSYEQYF
TRBJ2-5,TRBV5-1,NA,NA,TGCGCCAGCAGCTTCGGGGCGCGAGAGACCCAGTACTTC,CASSFGARETQYF
TRBJ1-5,TRBV27,NA,NA,TGTGCCAGCAGTTCAGCCCCAGGACAGCCCCAGCATTTT,CASSSAPGQPQHF
TRBJ2-7,TRBV27,NA,TRBD2,TGTGCCAGCAGTCCTAGAAGCGGGAGTGCCTACGAGCAGTACTTC,CASSPRSGSAYEQYF
TRBJ1-2,TRBV28,NA,NA,TGTGCCAGCGGATCAGACCTCTATGGCTACACCTTC,CASGSDLYGYTF
TRBJ1-2,TRBV7-8,NA,NA,TGTGCCAGCAGCCCGGGGCTTGAATTTTATGGCTACACCTTC,CASSPGLEFYGYTF
TRBJ2-7,TRBV19,NA,TRBD2,TGTGCCAGTAGTATAGAAACTAGCGAGTCCTACGAGCAGTACTTC,CASSIETSESYEQYF
TRBJ2-3,TRBV9,NA,TRBD2,TGTGCCAGCAGCGTAGGGGCTAGCGGGAGACCAGATACGCAGTATTTT,CASSVGASGRPDTQYF
TRBJ2-7,TRBV4-1,NA,TRBD1,TGCGCCAGCAGCCAAGGAGACCCCGGGACAGCCTACGAGCAGTACTTC,CASSQGDPGTAYEQYF
TRBJ2-2,TRBV15,NA,TRBD2,TGTGCCACCAGCAGAGGGGTTGGGACTAGCGTAGCGGCGGGGGAGCTGTTTTTT,CATSRGVGTSVAAGELFF
TRBJ2-1,TRBV5-1,NA,NA,TGCGCCAGCAGCCCCCGGAGATACAATGAGCAGTTCTTC,CASSPRRYNEQFF
TRBJ2-7,TRBV4-2,once,TRBD2,TGTGCCAGCAGCCGGGAGGGGAGCCCGTCCGAGCAGTACTTC,CASSREGSPSEQYF
TRBJ2-5,TRBV5-1,NA,TRBD2,TGCGCCAGCAGCTTGGGGGGACTAGCGGGAATAGAGACCCAGTACTTC,CASSLGGLAGIETQYF
TRBJ1-5,TRBV9,NA,NA,TGTGCCAGCAGCGTAAACGCAATTGTGAATCAGCCCCAGCATTTT,CASSVNAIVNQPQHF
TRBJ2-7,TRBV6-5,NA,NA,TGTGCCAGCAGTTACGGCAGGGATGGTTACGAGCAGTACTTC,CASSYGRDGYEQYF
TRBJ1-5,TRBV6-6,NA,TRBD1,TGTGCCAGCAGTTACTGGACAGGGGCGGGTGGTCAGCCCCAGCATTTT,CASSYWTGAGGQPQHF
TRBJ2-1,TRBV6-6,NA,NA,TGTGCCAGCAGTTACCCTAAGGGGGTGAATGAGCAGTTCTTC,CASSYPKGVNEQFF
TRBJ2-1,TRBV30,NA,TRBD1,TGTGCCTGGAGCGAGAGAGGACAGGGGGTATCCTACAATGAGCAGTTCTTC,CAWSERGQGVSYNEQFF
TRBJ2-7,TRBV5-4,NA,NA,TGTGCCAGCAAGATGCAGGGAAATGAGCAGTACTTC,CASKMQGNEQYF
TRBJ2-7,TRBV6-5,NA,NA,TGTGCCAGCAGGACTTCGGGACTCTCCCCAGAGCAGTACTTC,CASRTSGLSPEQYF
TRBJ1-2,TRBV18,NA,TRBD1,TGTGCCAGCTCACGACAGGGATATGGCTACACCTTC,CASSRQGYGYTF
TRBJ1-2,TRBV15,NA,TRBD1,TGTGCCACCAGCAGAGACAGGGGGCATCGAGGCTACACCTTC,CATSRDRGHRGYTF
TRBJ2-2,TRBV6-5,NA,NA,TGTGCCAGCAGTTTTCTACAGGGATGGGGCGGGGAGCTGTTTTTT,CASSFLQGWGGELFF
TRBJ2-3,TRBV18,NA,NA,TGTGCCAGCTCCCAGGAGCCCGAAACGCAGTATTTT,CASSQEPETQYF
TRBJ1-1,TRBV7-9,once,NA,TGTGCCAGCAGCCCCTCAAGTAGGGTTTTCGCTGAAGCTTTCTTT,CASSPSSRVFAEAFF
TRBJ2-7,TRBV25-1,NA,NA,TGTGCCAGCAGTCTGGTGGGATCTTCCTACGAGCAGTACTTC,CASSLVGSSYEQYF
TRBJ1-5,TRBV27,NA,NA,TGTGCCAGCAGTTTGCGGCCCCAGCATTTT,CASSLRPQHF
TRBJ1-1,TRBV6-5,NA,TRBD1,TGTGCCAGCAGTAAACAACAGGGGGCGCGGGCTGAAGCTTTCTTT,CASSKQQGARAEAFF
TRBJ1-2,TRBV7-8,NA,NA,TGTGCCAGCAGCACGGGGGGTCTGGGTAACTATGGCTACACCTTC,CASSTGGLGNYGYTF
TRBJ1-6,TRBV7-8,NA,NA,TGTGCCAGCAGCTTAGCGACGTGGGGATCCTATAATTCACCCCTCCACTTT,CASSLATWGSYNSPLHF
TRBJ1-1,TRBV2,NA,NA,TGTGCCAGCACCCGAATGTGGACTGAAGCTTTCTTT,CASTRMWTEAFF